This is a list of T cell receptor beta chains from one sample in a study of Ad26.COV2.S vaccination and SARS-CoV-2 variants. Libraries were prepared by immunoSEQ multiplex PCR; TCRdb keeps only in-frame clonotypes and omits some of them. The sample records 250,000 or so clones, approximately 90% being singletons. Material: peripheral blood, obtained in a trial of Ad26.COV2.S vaccine versus placebo. These receptors were collected from a person between 18 and 60 years old who received the Ad26.COV2.S COVID-19 vaccine or a placebo. Both conserved end residues are part of each CDR3. D genes are given only for firm matches. Not every row has a clone size; where given, it reads once, few, many or a size class.

v_gene	abundance	j_gene	d_gene	CDR3nt	CDR3aa
TRBV9	few	TRBJ2-2	TRBD1	TGTGCCAGCAGCGGGACAGGGACGAACACCGGGGAGCTGTTTTTT	CASSGTGTNTGELFF
TRBV19	.	TRBJ2-3	TRBD2	TGTGCCAGTAGTAGACTAGCGGGGGGTCAAGGCACAGATACGCAGTATTTT	CASSRLAGGQGTDTQYF
TRBV2	.	TRBJ2-7	TRBD1	TGTGCCAGCAGACGGGACAGCTCCTACGAGCAGTACTTC	CASRRDSSYEQYF
TRBV18	.	TRBJ1-2	TRBD1	TGTGCCAGCTCACCGGGGGGACAGGACCAGGGTGGCTACACCTTC	CASSPGGQDQGGYTF
TRBV6-1	.	TRBJ2-4	.	TGTGCCAGCAGCGAAGGTCGGGCCAAAAACATTCAGTACTTC	CASSEGRAKNIQYF
TRBV25-1	.	TRBJ1-2	.	TGTGCCAGCAGTCCACCCGGGGAGGTCTACGGCGGCTACACCTTC	CASSPPGEVYGGYTF
TRBV6-5	.	TRBJ1-4	.	TGTGCCAGCTACAGGACCCCAAATGAAAAACTGTTTTTT	CASYRTPNEKLFF
TRBV13	.	TRBJ2-3	.	TGTGCCAGCAGCCGGGACCCTTCTAGCACAGATACGCAGTATTTT	CASSRDPSSTDTQYF
TRBV12-3/TRBV12-4	.	TRBJ2-7	.	TGTGCCAGCAGAGGGAACTCCTACGAGCAGTACTTC	CASRGNSYEQYF
TRBV29-1	.	TRBJ1-1	.	TGCAGCGTTGTCGCTTTTATGAACACTGAAGCTTTCTTT	CSVVAFMNTEAFF
TRBV6-5	few	TRBJ1-1	TRBD1	TGTGCCAGCAGTTCGACAGGGGGCCCAGCTTTCTTT	CASSSTGGPAFF